A single TCR beta chain is shown here with its context. Sequenced by immunoSEQ multiplex PCR; TCRdb stores in-frame clones only, minus some. The table has tens of thousands of clones, around 86% seen once; the top ten hold roughly 2%. The data belong to a study of blood T cell repertoires in COVID-19. The clonotype originates from a young man with acute or convalescent COVID-19. What was sequenced was peripheral blood.

The CDR3 sequence: CASSMGDRETGYTF. The CDR3 bases are TGCGCCAGCAGCATGGGGGACAGGGAGACTGGCTACACCTTC. This rearrangement joins TRBV5-1 to TRBJ1-2, with 9 nucleotides matching TRBD1. Germline loops: CDR1 SGHRS, CDR2 YFSETQ. The CDR3 length is 14 residues. Germline trimming cut 4 bases from V and 7 bases from J; bases unmatched to any gene: 8.